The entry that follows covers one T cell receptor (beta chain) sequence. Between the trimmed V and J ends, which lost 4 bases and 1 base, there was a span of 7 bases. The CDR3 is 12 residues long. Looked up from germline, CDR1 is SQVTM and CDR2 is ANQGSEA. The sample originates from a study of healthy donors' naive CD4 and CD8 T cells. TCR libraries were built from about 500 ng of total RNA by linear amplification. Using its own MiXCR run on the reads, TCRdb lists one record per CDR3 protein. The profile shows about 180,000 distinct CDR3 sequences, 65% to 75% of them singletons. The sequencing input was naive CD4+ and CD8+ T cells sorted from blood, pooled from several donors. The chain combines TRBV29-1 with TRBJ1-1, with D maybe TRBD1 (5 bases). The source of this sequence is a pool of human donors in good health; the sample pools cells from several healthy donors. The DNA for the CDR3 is TGCAGCGTTGGACAGACGAACACTGAAGCTTTCTTT. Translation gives CSVGQTNTEAFF.